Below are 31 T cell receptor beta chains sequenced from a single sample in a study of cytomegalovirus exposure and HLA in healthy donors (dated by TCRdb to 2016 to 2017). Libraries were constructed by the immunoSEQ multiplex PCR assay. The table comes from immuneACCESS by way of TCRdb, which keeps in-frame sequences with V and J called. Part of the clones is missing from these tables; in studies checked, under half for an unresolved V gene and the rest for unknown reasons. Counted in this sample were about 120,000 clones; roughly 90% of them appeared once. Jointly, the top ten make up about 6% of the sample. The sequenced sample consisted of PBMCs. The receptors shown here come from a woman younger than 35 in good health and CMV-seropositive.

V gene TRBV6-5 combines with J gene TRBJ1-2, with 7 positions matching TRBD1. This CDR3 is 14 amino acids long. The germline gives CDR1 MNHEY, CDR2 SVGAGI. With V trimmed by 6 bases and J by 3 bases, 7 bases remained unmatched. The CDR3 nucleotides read TGTGCCAGCAGAACCCGACAGGGTCACTATGGCTACACCTTC. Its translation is CASRTRQGHYGYTF.

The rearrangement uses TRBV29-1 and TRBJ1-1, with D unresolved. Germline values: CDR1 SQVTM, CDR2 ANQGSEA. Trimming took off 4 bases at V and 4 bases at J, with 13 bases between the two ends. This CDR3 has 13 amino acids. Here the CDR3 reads CSVGAGPGTEAFF. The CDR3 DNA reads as TGCAGCGTTGGGGCGGGCCCGGGCACTGAAGCTTTCTTT.

The DNA for the CDR3 is TGCGCCAGCAGCTTGGTGGGGAGCCTCTCCTACGAGCAGTACTTC. Translated, it gives CASSLVGSLSYEQYF. J is TRBJ2-7 and V is TRBV5-1, with D possibly TRBD2 on 5 matching bases. The V end lost 0 bases, the J end lost 0 bases, and 10 bases lay between the germline ends. The CDR3 has 15 residues. CDR1 and CDR2 (germline): SGHRS, YFSETQ.

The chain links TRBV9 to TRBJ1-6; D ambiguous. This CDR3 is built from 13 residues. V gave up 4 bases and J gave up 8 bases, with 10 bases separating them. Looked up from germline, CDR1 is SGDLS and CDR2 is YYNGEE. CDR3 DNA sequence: TGTGCCAGCAGCTCAAGAGGCGATTCACCCCTCCACTTT. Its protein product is CASSSRGDSPLHF. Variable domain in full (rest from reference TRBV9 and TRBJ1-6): DSGVTQTPKHLITATGQRVTLRCSPRSGDLSVYWYQQSLDQGLQFLIQYYNGEERAKGNILERFSAQQFPDLHSELNLSSLELGDSALYFCASSSRGDSPLHFGNGTRLTVT.

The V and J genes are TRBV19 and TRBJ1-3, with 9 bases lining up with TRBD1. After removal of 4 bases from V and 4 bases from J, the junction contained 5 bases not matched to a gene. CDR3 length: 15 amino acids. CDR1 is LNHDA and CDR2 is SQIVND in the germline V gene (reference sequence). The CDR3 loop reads CASSRGQGSGNTIYF. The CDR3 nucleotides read TGTGCCAGTAGTAGGGGACAGGGTTCCGGAAACACCATATATTTT.

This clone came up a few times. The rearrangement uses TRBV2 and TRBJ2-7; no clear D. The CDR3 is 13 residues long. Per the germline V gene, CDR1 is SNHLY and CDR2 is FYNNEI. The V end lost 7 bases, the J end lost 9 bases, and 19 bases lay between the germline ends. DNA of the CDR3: TGTGCCAGCACCTTGGAAGCCTCCTCGGGGCAGTACTTC. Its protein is CASTLEASSGQYF.

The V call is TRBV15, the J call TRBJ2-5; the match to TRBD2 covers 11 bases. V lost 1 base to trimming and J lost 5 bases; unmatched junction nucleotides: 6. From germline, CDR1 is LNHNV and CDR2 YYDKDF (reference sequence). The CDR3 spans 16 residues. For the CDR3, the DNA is TGTGCCACCAGCAGAGTTAGCGGGGGGGCCGGGGAGACCCAGTACTTC. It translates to CATSRVSGGAGETQYF.

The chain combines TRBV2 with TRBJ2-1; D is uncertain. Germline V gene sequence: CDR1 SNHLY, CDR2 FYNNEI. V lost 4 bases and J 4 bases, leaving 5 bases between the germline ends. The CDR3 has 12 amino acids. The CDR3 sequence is CASSVGYNEQFF. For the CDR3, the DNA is TGTGCCAGCAGTGTCGGTTACAATGAGCAGTTCTTC.

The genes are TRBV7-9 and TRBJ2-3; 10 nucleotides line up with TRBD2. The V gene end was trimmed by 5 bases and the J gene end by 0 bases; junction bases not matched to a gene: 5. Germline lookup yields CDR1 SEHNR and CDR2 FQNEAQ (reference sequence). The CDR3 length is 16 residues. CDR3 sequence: CASSRLTSGSTDTQYF. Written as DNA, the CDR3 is TGTGCCAGCAGCCGCCTGACTAGCGGGAGCACAGATACGCAGTATTTT.

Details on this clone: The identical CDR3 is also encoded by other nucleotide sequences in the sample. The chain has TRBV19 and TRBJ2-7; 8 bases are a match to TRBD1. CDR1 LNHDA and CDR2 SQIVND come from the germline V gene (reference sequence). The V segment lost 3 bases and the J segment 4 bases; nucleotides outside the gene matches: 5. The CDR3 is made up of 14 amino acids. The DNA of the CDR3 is TGTGCCAGTAGTATCGGACAGGGTGGGTACGAGCAGTACTTC. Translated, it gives CASSIGQGGYEQYF.

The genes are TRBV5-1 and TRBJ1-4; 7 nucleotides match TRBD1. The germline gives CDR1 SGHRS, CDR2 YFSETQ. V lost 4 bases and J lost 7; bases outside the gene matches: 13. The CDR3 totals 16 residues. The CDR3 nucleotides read TGCGCCAGCAGCCGGTTAGGGGGCAGTGGGGGTGAAAAACTGTTTTTT. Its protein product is CASSRLGGSGGEKLFF.

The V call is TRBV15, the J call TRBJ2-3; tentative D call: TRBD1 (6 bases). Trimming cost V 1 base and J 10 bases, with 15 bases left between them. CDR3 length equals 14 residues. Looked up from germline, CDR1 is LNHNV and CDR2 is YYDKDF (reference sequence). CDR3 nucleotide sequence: TGTGCCACCAGCAGAGTGGGGGCTTTGGGTGCGCAGTATTTT. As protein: CATSRVGALGAQYF.

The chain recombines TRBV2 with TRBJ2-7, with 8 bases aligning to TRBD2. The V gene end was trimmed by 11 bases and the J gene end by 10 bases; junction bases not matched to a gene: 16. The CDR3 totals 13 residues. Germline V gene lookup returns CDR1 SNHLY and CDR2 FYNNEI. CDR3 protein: CASEEWREAPQYF. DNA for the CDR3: TGTGCCTCCGAGGAGTGGCGGGAGGCACCCCAGTACTTC.

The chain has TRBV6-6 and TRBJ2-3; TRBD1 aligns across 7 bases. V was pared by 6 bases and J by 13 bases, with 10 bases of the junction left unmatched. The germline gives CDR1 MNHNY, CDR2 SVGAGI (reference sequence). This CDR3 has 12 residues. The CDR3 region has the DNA TGTGCCAGCAGGTCCGACAGGGTAGGGGAGTATTTT. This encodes CASRSDRVGEYF.

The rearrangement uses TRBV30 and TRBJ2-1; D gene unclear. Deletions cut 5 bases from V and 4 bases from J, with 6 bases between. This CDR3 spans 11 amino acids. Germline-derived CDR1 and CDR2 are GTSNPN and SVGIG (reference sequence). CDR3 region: CAWRTYNEQFF. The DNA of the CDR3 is TGTGCCTGGCGTACTTACAATGAGCAGTTCTTC.

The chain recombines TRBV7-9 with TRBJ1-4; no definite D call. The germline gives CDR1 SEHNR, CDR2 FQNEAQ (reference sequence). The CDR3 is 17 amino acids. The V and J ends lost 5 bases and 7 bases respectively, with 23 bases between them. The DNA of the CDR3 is TGTGCCAGCAGCCCCCGTTCCGGGAGGAAAGCGGGTGAAAAACTGTTTTTT. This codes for CASSPRSGRKAGEKLFF.

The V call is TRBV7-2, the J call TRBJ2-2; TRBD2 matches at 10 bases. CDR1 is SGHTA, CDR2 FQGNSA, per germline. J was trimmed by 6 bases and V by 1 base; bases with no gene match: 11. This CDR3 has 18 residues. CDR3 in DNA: TGTGCCAGCAGCTTAGGATTTCGGCTAGCGGGAGAAGCCGGGGAGCTGTTTTTT. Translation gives CASSLGFRLAGEAGELFF.

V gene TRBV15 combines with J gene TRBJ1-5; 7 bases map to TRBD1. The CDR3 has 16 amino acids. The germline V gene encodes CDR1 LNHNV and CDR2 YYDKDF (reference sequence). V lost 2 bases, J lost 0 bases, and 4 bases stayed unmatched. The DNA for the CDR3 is TGTGCCACCAGCAGACGAACAGGGGTTAGCAATCAGCCCCAGCATTTT. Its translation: CATSRRTGVSNQPQHF.

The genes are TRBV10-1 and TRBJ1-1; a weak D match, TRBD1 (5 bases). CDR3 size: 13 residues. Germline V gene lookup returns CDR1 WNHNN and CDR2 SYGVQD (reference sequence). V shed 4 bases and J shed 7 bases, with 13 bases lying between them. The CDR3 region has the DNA TGCGCCAGCAGTGGAGCGGGGCGAGATGAAGCTTTCTTT. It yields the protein CASSGAGRDEAFF.

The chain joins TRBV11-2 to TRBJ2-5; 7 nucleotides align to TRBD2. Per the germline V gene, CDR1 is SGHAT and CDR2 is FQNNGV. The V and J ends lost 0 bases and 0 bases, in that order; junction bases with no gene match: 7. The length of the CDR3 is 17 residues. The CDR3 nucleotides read TGTGCCAGCAGCTTAGATTCCTGGGGGAGGGACCAAGAGACCCAGTACTTC. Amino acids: CASSLDSWGRDQETQYF. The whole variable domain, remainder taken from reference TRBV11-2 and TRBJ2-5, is EAGVAQSPRYKIIEKRQSVAFWCNPISGHATLYWYQQILGQGPKLLIQFQNNGVVDDSQLPKDRFSAERLKGVDSTLKIQPAKLEDSAVYLCASSLDSWGRDQETQYFGPGTRLLVL.

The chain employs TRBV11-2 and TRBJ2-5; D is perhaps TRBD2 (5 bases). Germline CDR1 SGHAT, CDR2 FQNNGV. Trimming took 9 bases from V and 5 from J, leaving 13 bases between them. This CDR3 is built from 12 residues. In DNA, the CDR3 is TGTGCCAGTGCGGGCCTCAGCGAGACCCAGTACTTC. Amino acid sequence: CASAGLSETQYF.

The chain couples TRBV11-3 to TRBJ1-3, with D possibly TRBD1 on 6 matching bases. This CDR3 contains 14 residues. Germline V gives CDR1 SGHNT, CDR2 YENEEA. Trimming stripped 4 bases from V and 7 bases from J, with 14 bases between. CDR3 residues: CASSSHREPNTIYF. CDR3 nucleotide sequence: TGTGCCAGCAGCTCTCACAGGGAGCCTAACACCATATATTTT.

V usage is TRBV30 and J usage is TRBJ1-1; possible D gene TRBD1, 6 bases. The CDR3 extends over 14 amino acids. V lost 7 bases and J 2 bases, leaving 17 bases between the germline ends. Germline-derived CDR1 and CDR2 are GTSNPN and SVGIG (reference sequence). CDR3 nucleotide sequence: TGTGCCTTTGGGGGGGCTCCATTAAACACTGAAGCTTTCTTT. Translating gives CAFGGAPLNTEAFF.

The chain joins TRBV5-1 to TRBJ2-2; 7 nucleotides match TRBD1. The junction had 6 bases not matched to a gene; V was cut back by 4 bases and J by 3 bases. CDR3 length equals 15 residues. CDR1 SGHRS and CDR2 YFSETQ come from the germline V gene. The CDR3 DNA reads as TGCGCCAGCAGCCTGACAGGGAAGGACACCGGGGAGCTGTTTTTT. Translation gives CASSLTGKDTGELFF.

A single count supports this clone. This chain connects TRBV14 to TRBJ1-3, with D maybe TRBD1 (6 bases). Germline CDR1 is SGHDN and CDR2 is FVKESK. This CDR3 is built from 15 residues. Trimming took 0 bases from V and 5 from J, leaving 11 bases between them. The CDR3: CASSQDGGLRNTIYF. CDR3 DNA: TGTGCCAGCAGCCAAGACGGGGGGCTGAGAAACACCATATATTTT.

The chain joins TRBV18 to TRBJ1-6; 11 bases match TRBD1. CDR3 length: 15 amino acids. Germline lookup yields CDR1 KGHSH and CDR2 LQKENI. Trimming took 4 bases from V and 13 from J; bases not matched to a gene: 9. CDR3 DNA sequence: TGTGCCAGCTCACGAAGGACAGGGGGCGGAGGCCCCCTCCACTTT. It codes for CASSRRTGGGGPLHF.

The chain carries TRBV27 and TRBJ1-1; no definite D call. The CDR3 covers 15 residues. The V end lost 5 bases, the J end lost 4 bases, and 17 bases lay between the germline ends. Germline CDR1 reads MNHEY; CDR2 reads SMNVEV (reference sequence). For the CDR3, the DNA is TGTGCCAGCAGTCCCCGGACCGCGGCGGGCACTGAAGCTTTCTTT. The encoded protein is CASSPRTAAGTEAFF.

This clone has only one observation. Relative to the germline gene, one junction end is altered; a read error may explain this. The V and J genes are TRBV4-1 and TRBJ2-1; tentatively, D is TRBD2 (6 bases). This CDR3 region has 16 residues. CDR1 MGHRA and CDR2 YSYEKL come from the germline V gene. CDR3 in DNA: TGCGCCAGCAGCCAAGCTGGGACTTTCTCCTACAGTGAGCAGTTCTTC. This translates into CASSQAGTFSYSEQFF.

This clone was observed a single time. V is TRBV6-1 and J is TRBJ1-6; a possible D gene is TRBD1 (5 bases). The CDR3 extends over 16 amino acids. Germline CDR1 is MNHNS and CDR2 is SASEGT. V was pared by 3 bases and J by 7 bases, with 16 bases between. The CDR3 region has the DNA TGTGCCAGCAGTGAGTGGGGCAGGGCGTCGAATTCACCCCTCCACTTT. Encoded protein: CASSEWGRASNSPLHF.

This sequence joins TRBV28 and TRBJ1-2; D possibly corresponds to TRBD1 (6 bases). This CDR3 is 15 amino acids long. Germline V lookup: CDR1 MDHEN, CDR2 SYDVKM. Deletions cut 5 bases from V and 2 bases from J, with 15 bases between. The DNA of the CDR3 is TGTGCCAGCAGTCCCTCCTCTGGACAGAACTATGGCTACACCTTC. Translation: CASSPSSGQNYGYTF.

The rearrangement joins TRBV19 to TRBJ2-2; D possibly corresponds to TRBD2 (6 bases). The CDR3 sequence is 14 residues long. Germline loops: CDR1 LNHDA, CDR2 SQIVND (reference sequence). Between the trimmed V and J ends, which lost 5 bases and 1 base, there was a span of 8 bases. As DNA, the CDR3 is TGTGCCAGTAGTCCCGGGGGGAACACCGGGGAGCTGTTTTTT. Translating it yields CASSPGGNTGELFF.